The 17 T cell receptor beta chains listed next were all sequenced from one sample in a study of cytomegalovirus exposure and HLA in healthy donors. This table comes from immunoSEQ multiplex PCR, and its TCRdb copy is limited to in-frame clones, with some not included. In the table there are 100,000 to 150,000 clones, 89% of which are singletons. The sequenced sample was PBMCs. The receptors stem from a woman aged 18-29 years in good health and CMV-seronegative.

The V and J genes are TRBV18 and TRBJ1-1, with a tentative D call TRBD1 (6 bases). Trimming took 1 base from V and 4 from J, leaving 13 bases between them. The CDR3 has 15 amino acids. Germline V gene sequence: CDR1 KGHSH, CDR2 LQKENI. CDR3: CASSPRLQGRTEAFF. DNA for the CDR3: TGTGCCAGCTCACCACGTCTACAGGGACGCACTGAAGCTTTCTTT.

The V and J genes are TRBV10-3 and TRBJ1-6, with TRBD1 identical over 9 bases. The CDR3 totals 14 residues. Looked up from germline, CDR1 is ENHRY and CDR2 is SYGVKD. V was pared by 5 bases and J by 9 bases, with 5 bases of the junction left unmatched. DNA for the CDR3: TGTGCCATCAGTAGGGACAGGGTTAGTTCACCCCTCCACTTT. Translating gives CAISRDRVSSPLHF.

The rearrangement uses TRBV27 and TRBJ1-1; perhaps TRBD1 as D (5 bases). The CDR3 has 14 amino acids. The V gene's germline CDR1 is MNHEY and CDR2 SMNVEV (reference sequence). The V end was cut by 2 bases, the J end by 4 bases, with 11 bases between. This chain's CDR3 is CASSLGGVGTEAFF. The CDR3 nucleotides are TGTGCCAGCAGTTTAGGGGGGGTAGGCACTGAAGCTTTCTTT.

V is TRBV5-1 and J is TRBJ2-3, with a tentative D call TRBD2 (6 bases). From germline, CDR1 is SGHRS and CDR2 YFSETQ. The CDR3 length is 17 residues. The V gene lost 2 bases and the J gene lost 1 base, with 17 bases spanning the gap. Written as DNA, the CDR3 is TGCGCCAGCAGCTTTCAGCCAAGCGGGCCCCGCACAGATACGCAGTATTTT. Amino acid sequence: CASSFQPSGPRTDTQYF.

The CDR3 DNA follows: TGTGCCAGCAGTGAACGCGAGAGGGTCTCGGGAAACACCATATATTTT. This translates into CASSERERVSGNTIYF. V and J are TRBV6-1 and TRBJ1-3; D is ambiguous. Germline V lookup: CDR1 MNHNS, CDR2 SASEGT. Trimming pared 2 bases from V and 4 bases from J, leaving 15 bases between. This CDR3 has 16 residues.

The J gene is TRBJ1-2, the V gene TRBV27; TRBD1 matches at 9 bases. This CDR3 spans 14 amino acids. V lost 8 bases, J lost 4 bases, and 8 bases stayed unmatched. In germline, CDR1 is MNHEY, CDR2 SMNVEV (reference sequence). CDR3 region: CASSRDRAFYGYTF. The CDR3 DNA is TGTGCCAGCTCCCGGGACAGGGCCTTCTATGGCTACACCTTC.

The chain couples TRBV6-1 to TRBJ2-3; TRBD2 matches 12 bases. V was pared by 1 base and J by 3 bases, with 5 bases of the junction left unmatched. This CDR3 region has 17 residues. CDR1 is MNHNS and CDR2 is SASEGT in the germline V gene. The CDR3 reads CASSEVFLAGGTDTQYF. CDR3 coding DNA: TGTGCCAGCAGTGAAGTGTTCCTAGCGGGGGGGACAGATACGCAGTATTTT.

V gene TRBV6-1 combines with J gene TRBJ1-2; TRBD1 matches 11 bases. Trimming took 7 bases from V and 3 from J; bases not matched to a gene: 4. Germline V gene data show CDR1 as MNHNS and CDR2 as SASEGT. This CDR3 comprises 14 residues. The CDR3 nucleotides read TGTGCCAGCACCAGGACAGGGGGCGACTATGGCTACACCTTC. Its protein product is CASTRTGGDYGYTF.

The chain couples TRBV27 to TRBJ1-2, with a tentative D call TRBD1 (6 bases). This CDR3 has 11 amino acids. Trimming left V 10 bases short and J 8 bases short, with 14 bases between. CDR1 is MNHEY and CDR2 is SMNVEV in the germline V gene (reference sequence). The CDR3 region is CATLRGGGYTF. CDR3 DNA sequence: TGTGCCACCCTTAGGGGGGGAGGCTACACCTTC.

This clone has just a few counts. The V call is TRBV21-1, the J call TRBJ1-4; TRBD1, the table's D call, was not compared with the DNA. TRBV21-1 is a known pseudogene. The CDR3 covers 19 residues. CDR3 amino acids: CASSNRDSLSYVTNEKLFF. DNA of the CDR3: TGTGCCAGCAGCAACCGGGACAGTTTGAGTTATGTAACTAATGAAAAACTGTTTTTT.

V is TRBV7-9 and J is TRBJ2-5, with 7 bases matching TRBD1. The CDR3 length is 15 residues. The trim removed 3 bases at V and 4 bases at J, leaving 8 bases unmatched. CDR1 and CDR2 (germline): SEHNR, FQNEAQ (reference sequence). The CDR3 nucleotides are TGTGCCAGCAGCTTCCGGGTAGGGACAGTAGAGACCCAGTACTTC. It codes for CASSFRVGTVETQYF.

The genes are TRBV5-4 and TRBJ2-7; TRBD2 matches 7 bases. The V and J ends lost 4 bases and 5 bases, in that order; junction bases with no gene match: 12. The germline V gene encodes CDR1 SGHNT and CDR2 YYREEE (reference sequence). This CDR3 has 15 amino acids. CDR3 DNA sequence: TGTGCCAGCAGCGGAGCGGGGAACCTCCCCCACGAGCAGTACTTC. It is translated as CASSGAGNLPHEQYF.

This chain connects TRBV5-5 to TRBJ1-1, with no clear D. The germline CDR1 and CDR2 sequences are SGHKS and YYEKEE (reference sequence). With 4 bases removed from V and 6 bases from J, the gap between germline ends came to 13 bases. The CDR3 length is 13 residues. CDR3 nucleotides: TGTGCCAGCAGCCCAAGCGGACGGGCTGAAGCTTTCTTT. Its protein is CASSPSGRAEAFF.

The gene calls are TRBV5-4 and TRBJ2-3; 8 positions match TRBD2. Trimming took 4 bases from V and 0 from J; bases not matched to a gene: 7. The CDR3 covers 16 residues. Germline-derived CDR1 and CDR2 are SGHNT and YYREEE (reference sequence). The CDR3, as DNA: TGTGCCAGCAGCCAGCCTAGCGGGCATAGCACAGATACGCAGTATTTT. Encoded protein: CASSQPSGHSTDTQYF.

V usage is TRBV6-1 and J usage is TRBJ1-1; D is perhaps TRBD1 (5 bases). V dropped 4 bases and J dropped 4 bases, with 13 bases sitting between them. The CDR3 has 14 residues. CDR1 is MNHNS and CDR2 is SASEGT in the germline V gene. The CDR3 loop reads CASSAPGWVTEAFF. For the CDR3, the DNA is TGTGCCAGCAGTGCCCCAGGGTGGGTCACTGAAGCTTTCTTT.

The rearrangement uses TRBV7-9 and TRBJ2-7; D possibly corresponds to TRBD1 (6 bases). Germline V lookup: CDR1 SEHNR, CDR2 FQNEAQ (reference sequence). V lost 5 bases, J lost 3 bases, and 20 bases lay in between. CDR3 length: 16 amino acids. CDR3 residues: CASSNYPGQLSYEQYF. CDR3 sequence (DNA): TGTGCCAGCAGCAATTACCCCGGACAGCTAAGCTACGAGCAGTACTTC.

The chain carries TRBV18 and TRBJ2-5, with 8 bases identical to TRBD2. V shed 4 bases and J 5 bases; nucleotides not matched to a gene: 18. Germline loops: CDR1 KGHSH, CDR2 LQKENI. This CDR3 contains 18 residues. CDR3 amino acids: CASSLPLWRGELIETQYF. The CDR3 DNA is TGTGCCAGCTCACTCCCCCTCTGGCGGGGGGAGCTGATCGAGACCCAGTACTTC. Combining the CDR3 with reference TRBV18 and TRBJ2-5 gives the whole variable domain NAGVMQNPRHLVRRRGQEARLRCSPMKGHSHVYWYRQLPEEGLKFMVYLQKENIIDESGMPKERFSAEFPKEGPSILRIQQVVRGDSAAYFCASSLPLWRGELIETQYFGPGTRLLVL.